A selection of T cell receptor beta chains follows, all from one sample in a study of cytomegalovirus exposure and HLA in healthy donors. Clones were sequenced by immunoSEQ multiplex PCR, and TCRdb holds only the in-frame ones, with some missing. The sample holds fewer than 65,000 clones; 80% to 85% are singletons and the top ten take roughly 1.4%. The specimen was PBMCs. Receptors originate from a man aged 25 to 40 in good health and CMV-seronegative. Both conserved end residues are part of each CDR3. D genes are given only for firm matches. Some rows mark clone size as missing; the rest say once, few, many or name a class of expanded clone.

NA,TRBV28,TRBJ2-7,NA,TGTGCCAGCAATGACAGAACCTACGAGCAGTACTTC,CASNDRTYEQYF
NA,TRBV5-1,TRBJ1-2,NA,TGCGCCAGCAGCTCCGCAGGGGCCCTCTATGGCTACACCTTC,CASSSAGALYGYTF
NA,TRBV9,TRBJ1-3,TRBD1,TGTGCCAGCAGCTCCCGACAGGGGCCGGGAAACACCATATATTTT,CASSSRQGPGNTIYF
NA,TRBV30,TRBJ1-5,NA,TGTGCCTGGAGTAAGCCAGGGGTTTTCAATCAGCCCCAGCATTTT,CAWSKPGVFNQPQHF
NA,TRBV7-8,TRBJ2-7,NA,TGTGCCAGCAGCTTAGCGTTCCAGGAACAGTACTTC,CASSLAFQEQYF
NA,TRBV4-1,TRBJ1-1,TRBD1,TGCGCCAGCAGGAAGACAGGGGGGAACACTGAAGCTTTCTTT,CASRKTGGNTEAFF
NA,TRBV2,TRBJ1-5,NA,TGTGCCAGCAGTGAAAACAGAAATCAGCCCCAGCATTTT,CASSENRNQPQHF
NA,TRBV6-1,TRBJ1-4,TRBD1,TGTGCCAGCAGTGACAGAGACAGGGGGATTACTAATGAAAAACTGTTTTTT,CASSDRDRGITNEKLFF
NA,TRBV19,TRBJ1-2,TRBD1,TGTGCCAGTAGTCTTGGAGCAGGGGGCGTAGGTGGCTACACCTTC,CASSLGAGGVGGYTF
NA,TRBV6-1,TRBJ1-6,TRBD1,TGTGCCAGCAGTGACCAAAGAGGGGGCTTTTCACCCCTCCACTTT,CASSDQRGGFSPLHF
NA,TRBV5-1,TRBJ2-1,NA,TGCGCCAGCAGCGTGGGAGGCGGTGAGCAGTTCTTC,CASSVGGGEQFF
NA,TRBV4-2,TRBJ1-2,TRBD1,TGTGCCAGCAGCCAAGCGGGGACAGGGGGCAACTATGGCTACACCTTC,CASSQAGTGGNYGYTF
NA,TRBV29-1,TRBJ2-1,NA,TGCAGCGTTGGCGGGCGGACTCAATACAATGAGCAGTTCTTC,CSVGGRTQYNEQFF
NA,TRBV6-1,TRBJ1-3,NA,TGTGCCAGCAGTGGCCGGGACACATACAGATACGGAAACACCATATATTTT,CASSGRDTYRYGNTIYF
NA,TRBV19,TRBJ2-7,NA,TGTGCCAGTAGACAAGGAGGGGGCCCTCTCTACGAGCAGTACTTC,CASRQGGGPLYEQYF
NA,TRBV6-1,TRBJ2-3,NA,TGTGCCAGCACCATAGGGGGGGGGCCCGTAGATACGCAGTATTTT,CASTIGGGPVDTQYF
medium-sized,TRBV7-8,TRBJ2-1,TRBD1,TGTGCCAGCAGCCCTAGACAGGGCCCCTACAATGAGCAGTTCTTC,CASSPRQGPYNEQFF
NA,TRBV5-1,TRBJ2-5,TRBD2,TGCGCCAGCAGCTTGGCCATTCGGGGGGAGGAGACCCAGTACTTC,CASSLAIRGEETQYF
NA,TRBV6-5,TRBJ2-5,NA,TGTGCCAGCAGTTCTCAAGAGACCCAGTACTTC,CASSSQETQYF
NA,TRBV10-2,TRBJ2-3,NA,TGCGCCAGCAGGTCGAGACTCACAGATACGCAGTATTTT,CASRSRLTDTQYF
once,TRBV15,TRBJ1-3,NA,TGTGCCACCAGCAGAGATTCATTGGCAGGGGCTGGAAACACCATATATTTT,CATSRDSLAGAGNTIYF
NA,TRBV30,TRBJ1-6,TRBD1,TGTGCCTGGAGGTTCGGGGACAGGACTAGCTCCTATAATTCACCCCTCCACTTT,CAWRFGDRTSSYNSPLHF
NA,TRBV18,TRBJ2-3,TRBD1,TGTGCCAGCTCACCACTGGAGGGGACAGGGAAAGATACGCAGTATTTT,CASSPLEGTGKDTQYF
once,TRBV5-1,TRBJ2-7,TRBD2,TGCGCCAGCAGATACAGCGGGAGTTTCTACGAGCAGTACTTC,CASRYSGSFYEQYF
NA,TRBV7-9,TRBJ1-3,TRBD1,TGTGCCAGCAGCTTATGGACAGGGAGGTACTTCACCATATATTTT,CASSLWTGRYFTIYF
few,TRBV7-3,TRBJ2-3,TRBD2,TGTGCCAGCAGCTTAGGGGGACTAACCACAGATACGCAGTATTTT,CASSLGGLTTDTQYF
NA,TRBV5-1,TRBJ1-1,NA,TGCGCCAGCAGCTTGGAGGGGCACGTGAACACTGAAGCTTTCTTT,CASSLEGHVNTEAFF
NA,TRBV4-1,TRBJ1-6,NA,TGCGCCAGCAGCCAAGATACTCATTCACCCCTCCACTTT,CASSQDTHSPLHF
NA,TRBV7-9,TRBJ2-7,NA,TGTGCCAGCAGCCCGACCCCCGGGCAGGGCAATACCTACGAGCAGTACTTC,CASSPTPGQGNTYEQYF
NA,TRBV5-1,TRBJ2-1,TRBD1,TGCGCCAGCAGGCGTAATTTGGGACAGGGCACCTACAATGAGCAGTTCTTC,CASRRNLGQGTYNEQFF
NA,TRBV5-1,TRBJ1-1,NA,TGCGCCAGCAGCTTGGTTGGCAGGAACACTGAAGCTTTCTTT,CASSLVGRNTEAFF
NA,TRBV14,TRBJ2-7,NA,TGTGCCAGCAGCCAAGTACAGGGTTACGAGCAGTACTTC,CASSQVQGYEQYF
NA,TRBV30,TRBJ2-7,NA,TGTGCCTGGAGTGTGGCGGCCCGTACCTACGAGCAGTACTTC,CAWSVAARTYEQYF
once,TRBV7-2,TRBJ2-7,TRBD1,TGTGCCAGCAGCTCACCCGGGACAGGGACCTACGAGCAGTACTTC,CASSSPGTGTYEQYF
NA,TRBV4-2,TRBJ2-7,NA,TGTGCCAGCAGCCAAACGAAACAGGGAACCCTGGGCTACGAGCAGTACTTC,CASSQTKQGTLGYEQYF
NA,TRBV28,TRBJ1-1,TRBD1,TGTGCCAGCACTACAGGGGGCGCTGAAGCTTTCTTT,CASTTGGAEAFF
NA,TRBV15,TRBJ1-5,TRBD1,TGTGCCACCAGCAGAAGGGACAGGAATCAGCCCCAGCATTTT,CATSRRDRNQPQHF
NA,TRBV11-3,TRBJ1-1,NA,TGTGCCAGCAGCCAAAGAGGGGGAAGCGCTGAAGCTTTCTTT,CASSQRGGSAEAFF
NA,TRBV4-1,TRBJ1-6,TRBD1,TGCGCCAGCAGCCACCCGGGACAGTATAATTCACCCCTCCACTTT,CASSHPGQYNSPLHF
NA,TRBV2,TRBJ2-2,TRBD1,TGTGCCAGCAGTCGGACAGGGCGAGGGACCGGGGAGCTGTTTTTT,CASSRTGRGTGELFF
NA,TRBV9,TRBJ1-1,NA,TGTGCCAGCAGCGCCGTGACAGCCCAGAACACTGAAGCTTTCTTT,CASSAVTAQNTEAFF
once,TRBV27,TRBJ2-7,TRBD1,TGTGCCAGCAGTTCGACAGGGGACCCCTACGAGCAGTACTTC,CASSSTGDPYEQYF
NA,TRBV7-3,TRBJ2-1,NA,TGTGCCAGCAGCTTAACTCGGGCCTACAATGAGCAGTTCTTC,CASSLTRAYNEQFF
NA,TRBV28,TRBJ2-7,NA,TGTGCCAGCAGCCCCCTAACAGGGTACTACGAGCAGTACTTC,CASSPLTGYYEQYF
NA,TRBV28,TRBJ2-7,NA,TGTGCCAGCAGTTTCACGCTAGACAGGCTCTCCTACGAGCAGTACTTC,CASSFTLDRLSYEQYF
NA,TRBV5-8,TRBJ1-6,NA,TGTGCCAGCAGCTTGTTCACTGGGCCGACCTTTAATTCACCCCTCCACTTT,CASSLFTGPTFNSPLHF
NA,TRBV7-2,TRBJ1-2,NA,TGTGCCAGCAGCTTCGAGAGACAGTTCTCCTCTGGCTACACCTTC,CASSFERQFSSGYTF
NA,TRBV29-1,TRBJ2-1,NA,TGCAGCGTTGAACCAAGACCAACAGGGTACAATGAGCAGTTCTTC,CSVEPRPTGYNEQFF
NA,TRBV10-3,TRBJ2-6,TRBD1,TGTGCCATCAGTGAGTCAGGGGGCCGGGTCAACGTCCTGACTTTC,CAISESGGRVNVLTF
NA,TRBV6-5,TRBJ2-5,TRBD1,TGTGCCAGCAGTAGGGGACAGGGGGCGCAGACCCAGTACTTC,CASSRGQGAQTQYF
NA,TRBV7-2,TRBJ1-2,NA,TGTGCCAGCAGTTACAGGACAGACAACTATGGCTACACCTTC,CASSYRTDNYGYTF